The 28 T cell receptor beta chains reported below all come from one sample, sequenced in a study of T cells in Graves' hyperthyroidism and ophthalmopathy. Researchers amplified the TCR beta CDR3 regions from RNA transcripts. RT-PCR in the first round (using the HTBI primer set) targeted the TCR CDR3. Each CDR3 protein gets one entry after TCRdb re-called the multiplex PCR reads with MiXCR. Among 300,000 to 400,000 distinct CDR3 sequences listed, around a sixth were seen once. The sequencing sample was made of blood. These receptors came from a woman aged 45 to 65 with Graves' hyperthyroidism.

The chain carries TRBV6-1 and TRBJ2-7; 7 nucleotides match TRBD1. This CDR3 contains 13 residues. Germline loops: CDR1 MNHNS, CDR2 SASEGT. V lost 5 bases, J lost 6 bases, and 7 bases stayed unmatched. The CDR3 nucleotides are TGTGCCAGCAGTACCACAGGGGTTGGCGAGCAGTACTTC. This encodes CASSTTGVGEQYF.

The chain has TRBV5-6 and TRBJ2-7, with 7 bases that match TRBD1. Germline values: CDR1 SGHDT, CDR2 YYEEEE. The V and J ends lost 0 bases and 2 bases, in that order; junction bases with no gene match: 2. The CDR3 covers 14 residues. CDR3 residues: CASSLATGAYEQYV. In DNA form, the CDR3 reads TGTGCCAGCAGCTTGGCTACAGGGGCCTACGAGCAGTACGTC.

This clonotype was detected many times. The V gene is TRBV27, the J gene TRBJ1-1; tentative D call: TRBD1 (5 bases). This CDR3 has 15 amino acids. The germline gives CDR1 MNHEY, CDR2 SMNVEV (reference sequence). The V and J ends lost 1 base and 3 bases respectively, with 12 bases between them. Written as DNA, the CDR3 is TGTGCCAGCAGTTTATTGGGGGGGTCGTACACTGAAGCTTTCTTT. Translating it yields CASSLLGGSYTEAFF.

This clonotype was recorded at least ten times. The chain is built from TRBV11-1 and TRBJ2-7; the D gene is possibly TRBD2 (5 bases). Trimming took off 5 bases at V and 3 bases at J, with 14 bases between the two ends. Germline loops: CDR1 SGHAT, CDR2 FQDESV (reference sequence). This CDR3 spans 14 amino acids. The CDR3 here is CASSRESAGYEQYF. The CDR3 DNA is TGTGCCAGCAGCAGGGAGTCGGCTGGCTACGAGCAGTACTTC.

The table lists this clonotype with many counts. The CDR3 reads CASSQAGVSDEQFF. As DNA, the CDR3 is TGTGCCAGCAGCCAAGCGGGAGTCAGCGATGAGCAGTTCTTC. The V call is TRBV3-1, the J call TRBJ2-1; a weak D match, TRBD2 (6 bases). V lost 1 base to trimming and J lost 8 bases, with 12 bases between them. The germline gives CDR1 LGHDT, CDR2 YNNKEL (reference sequence). This CDR3 has 14 residues.

The rearrangement joins TRBV5-1 to TRBJ1-4; D not certain. Deletions cut 1 base from V and 7 bases from J, with 8 bases between. Germline-derived CDR1 and CDR2 are SGHRS and YFSETQ. CDR3 length: 13 residues. This CDR3 reads CASSLRLGEKLFF. The CDR3 nucleotides are TGCGCCAGCAGCTTGAGGCTGGGTGAAAAACTGTTTTTT.

In this sample, this clonotype turned up a few times. A clone one base away is much larger, so this may be a read error. Lacking the conserved final phenylalanine or tryptophan, this CDR3 likely reflects a read error. This chain uses TRBV18 with TRBJ1-2; D might be TRBD1 (5 bases). Trimming stripped 3 bases from V and 8 bases from J, with 13 bases between. This CDR3 comprises 13 residues. Germline V CDR1 and CDR2: KGHSH, LQKENI. CDR3 DNA: TGTGCCAGCTCACCGGGGGAGGGGTACGGCTACACCCTC. As protein: CASSPGEGYGYTL.

This clonotype came up many times. The chain recombines TRBV27 with TRBJ1-1; no clear D gene. With 3 bases removed from V and 1 base from J, the gap between germline ends came to 12 bases. Germline values: CDR1 MNHEY, CDR2 SMNVEV (reference sequence). The CDR3 has 15 amino acids. DNA for the CDR3: TGTGCCAGCAGTTTCGGTCAGGTCCCGAACACTGAAGCTTTCTTT. Amino acid sequence: CASSFGQVPNTEAFF.

This clonotype was counted a few times. The chain's CDR3 is CASSQGSGKGDTQYF. The CDR3 DNA reads TGTGCCAGCAGCCAAGGGAGCGGGAAAGGAGATACGCAGTATTTT. This chain connects TRBV3-1 to TRBJ2-3, with 7 bases that match TRBD2. With V trimmed by 1 base and J by 5 bases, 6 bases remained unmatched. Germline CDR1 reads LGHDT; CDR2 reads YNNKEL (reference sequence). The CDR3 covers 15 residues.

In its sample, this clonotype was seen a few times. The chain carries TRBV6-1 and TRBJ2-5, with D possibly being TRBD1 or TRBD2 (5 bases each). There are 14 residues in the CDR3. Germline V CDR1 and CDR2: MNHNS, SASEGT. V was clipped by 4 bases and J by 0 bases, with 9 bases between them. The CDR3 DNA is TGTGCCAGCAGTGCGGGACCGAACCAAGAGACCCAGTACTTC. Protein sequence: CASSAGPNQETQYF.

The chain recombines TRBV19 with TRBJ1-2, with 10 positions matching TRBD1. The CDR3 has 15 amino acids. Germline lookup yields CDR1 LNHDA and CDR2 SQIVND (reference sequence). V lost 6 bases and J lost 8; bases outside the gene matches: 12. CDR3 nucleotide sequence: TGTGCCAGTAGACCTCCCCGACAGGGGGCTCGGGGCTACACCTTC. This translates into CASRPPRQGARGYTF. Drawing the rest from reference TRBV19 and TRBJ1-2, the complete variable domain is DGGITQSPKYLFRKEGQNVTLSCEQNLNHDAMYWYRQDPGQGLRLIYYSQIVNDFQKGDIAEGYSVSREKKESFPLTVTSAQKNPTAFYLCASRPPRQGARGYTFGSGTRLTVV.

In its sample, this clonotype was seen many times. This chain links TRBV12-3 or TRBV12-4 with TRBJ1-5; the match to TRBD1 covers 7 bases. This CDR3 comprises 15 residues. V trimming: 6 bases; J trimming: 2 bases; junction bases outside the gene matches: 7. The CDR3 DNA reads TGTGCCAGCAGCAGGGGGTTGGCCGGCAATCAGCCCCAGCATTTT. This translates into CASSRGLAGNQPQHF.

There are a few counts of this clonotype. This sequence joins TRBV20-1 and TRBJ1-1, with 10 nucleotides matching TRBD1. CDR1 DFQATT and CDR2 SNEGSKA come from the germline V gene (reference sequence). With V trimmed by 5 bases and J by 2 bases, 11 bases remained unmatched. The CDR3 spans 16 residues. As DNA, the CDR3 is TGCAGTGCTCACGGACAGGGGGGAGTGATAAACACTGAAGCTTTCTTT. It yields the protein CSAHGQGGVINTEAFF.

This clonotype has more than one count but fewer than ten. This chain uses TRBV6-2 or TRBV6-3 with TRBJ2-7; D gene unclear. The germline V and J ends were trimmed by 6 bases and 3 bases, with 12 bases remaining between them. The CDR3 sequence is 13 residues long. CDR1 MNHEY and CDR2 SVGEGT come from the germline V gene. The CDR3 region has the DNA TGTGCCAGCAGCCCCGACGCGTTCTACGAGCAGTACGTC. This translates into CASSPDAFYEQYV.

The rearrangement uses TRBV20-1 and TRBJ2-7; 10 bases fit TRBD1. From germline, CDR1 is DFQATT and CDR2 SNEGSKA (reference sequence). V dropped 6 bases and J dropped 7; count of bases not matched to a gene: 9. This CDR3 has 13 amino acids. CDR3 sequence (DNA): TGCAGTGCCGGCTTGGGACAGGGGAGGGAGCAGTACTTC. Its translation: CSAGLGQGREQYF.

The V call is TRBV4-1, the J call TRBJ1-3; the D is unclear. From germline, CDR1 is MGHRA and CDR2 YSYEKL. With 3 bases removed from V and 3 bases from J, the gap between germline ends came to 15 bases. This CDR3 spans 16 amino acids. DNA of the CDR3: TGCGCCAGCAGCCATGCGTTTAGGACGGGTGGAAACACCATATATTTT. Its translation: CASSHAFRTGGNTIYF.

This clonotype was picked up one time. In DNA, the CDR3 is TGTGCCAGCAGTACCAGACAGGGAGACTATGGCTACACCTTC. This translates into CASSTRQGDYGYTF. V is TRBV6-1 and J is TRBJ1-2; 7 bases are shared with TRBD1. The V gene's germline CDR1 is MNHNS and CDR2 SASEGT. The CDR3 length is 14 residues. V was clipped by 5 bases and J by 3 bases; unmatched bases: 6.

Many counts were recorded for this clonotype. The chain has TRBV19 and TRBJ1-1; 7 bases map to TRBD1. Germline CDR1 reads LNHDA; CDR2 reads SQIVND (reference sequence). V shed 3 bases, J shed 4 bases, and the junction held 11 bases outside the gene matches. CDR3 size: 16 residues. The CDR3 DNA reads as TGTGCCAGTAGTATCCCCACAGGGGCTGGGAGCACTGAAGCTTTCTTT. This sequence encodes CASSIPTGAGSTEAFF.

This clonotype was recorded many times. This rearrangement joins TRBV27 to TRBJ2-1; D might be TRBD2 (6 bases). V lost 2 bases and J lost 9, with 11 bases in between. The CDR3 runs to 13 residues. Germline CDR1 and CDR2: MNHEY and SMNVEV (reference sequence). The CDR3 nucleotides are TGTGCCAGCAGTTTAAATGCAGCGGGTGAGCAGTTCTTC. Protein: CASSLNAAGEQFF.

This clonotype occurred many times. The chain links TRBV7-9 to TRBJ1-2; 11 bases are shared with TRBD1. The V gene end was trimmed by 3 bases and the J gene end by 8 bases; junction bases not matched to a gene: 11. CDR3 length: 16 residues. Germline CDR1 is SEHNR and CDR2 is FQNEAQ (reference sequence). The CDR3 bases are TGTGCCAGCAGCTTTCTCCCCGGACAGGGGGCCGACGGCTACACCTTC. Its protein is CASSFLPGQGADGYTF. Variable domain in full (rest from reference TRBV7-9 and TRBJ1-2): DTGVSQNPRHKITKRGQNVTFRCDPISEHNRLYWYRQTLGQGPEFLTYFQNEAQLEKSRLLSDRFSAERPKGSFSTLEIQRTEQGDSAMYLCASSFLPGQGADGYTFGSGTRLTVV.

This clonotype was counted only a few times. The chain carries TRBV6-1 and TRBJ2-1; 9 bases align to TRBD1. The CDR3 covers 14 residues. The germline gives CDR1 MNHNS, CDR2 SASEGT. V gave up 6 bases and J gave up 9 bases; unmatched junction bases: 9. CDR3 protein: CASRTGTGKIEQFF. DNA of the CDR3: TGTGCCAGCAGAACCGGGACAGGGAAGATTGAGCAGTTCTTC.

This clonotype appeared many times. The chain employs TRBV6-1 and TRBJ2-1; D gene unclear. Trimming took 7 bases from V and 1 from J, leaving 17 bases between them. This CDR3 is built from 16 residues. Germline loops: CDR1 MNHNS, CDR2 SASEGT. The CDR3 region is CASTGDPTSSYNEQFF. In nucleotides, the CDR3 is TGTGCCAGCACAGGCGACCCCACGTCTTCCTACAATGAGCAGTTCTTC.

This clonotype was recorded at least ten times. The V gene is TRBV20-1, the J gene TRBJ2-5, with D perhaps matching TRBD2 (5 bases). V lost 0 bases and J lost 5, with 13 bases in between. This CDR3 is 14 amino acids long. CDR1 is DFQATT and CDR2 is SNEGSKA in the germline V gene (reference sequence). CDR3 sequence reads: CSARETDWAETQYF. CDR3 nucleotide sequence: TGCAGTGCTAGAGAGACGGACTGGGCGGAGACCCAGTACTTC.

Turning to this clonotype: A much bigger clone sits one base away, suggesting this may be a read error. The chain carries TRBV18 and TRBJ1-2; D is perhaps TRBD1 (6 bases). V dropped 4 bases and J dropped 3 bases, with 15 bases sitting between them. Germline lookup yields CDR1 KGHSH and CDR2 LQKENI. The CDR3 spans 15 residues. The CDR3 DNA reads TGTGCCAGCTCACGAGGGGGAGAAGCGTACTATGGCTACACCTTC. Protein: CASSRGGEAYYGYTF. The full variable domain, with the rest looked up from reference TRBV18 and TRBJ1-2, is NAGVMQNPRHLVRRRGQEARLRCSPMKGHSHVYWYRQLPEEGLKFMVYLQKENIIDESGMPKERFSAEFPKEGPSILRIQQVVRGDSAAYFCASSRGGEAYYGYTFGSGTRLTVV.

This chain uses TRBV6-1 with TRBJ2-1; TRBD2 agrees at 10 bases. CDR1 is MNHNS and CDR2 is SASEGT in the germline V gene. The junction had 10 bases not matched to a gene; V was cut back by 6 bases and J by 8 bases. The CDR3 has 15 residues. The CDR3 spells CASRLLAGRPDEQFF. CDR3 in DNA: TGTGCCAGCAGGTTACTAGCGGGGAGGCCCGATGAGCAGTTCTTC.

The sample holds a few counts of this clonotype. V gene TRBV29-1 combines with J gene TRBJ1-1; D unclear. The CDR3 totals 12 residues. Per the germline V gene, CDR1 is SQVTM and CDR2 is ANQGSEA. V lost 3 bases to trimming and J lost 5 bases, with 10 bases between them. The CDR3 region is CSVDPAGTEAFF. CDR3 bases: TGCAGCGTTGACCCGGCGGGGACTGAAGCTTTCTTT.

The table lists this clonotype with a few counts. V gene TRBV10-2 combines with J gene TRBJ2-7; TRBD1 agrees at 7 bases. The junction had 2 bases not matched to a gene; V was cut back by 0 bases and J by 3 bases. CDR3 length equals 14 residues. Germline lookup yields CDR1 WSHSY and CDR2 SAAADI. In nucleotides, the CDR3 is TGCGCCAGCAGTGAGTCAGGGGGCGGCTACGAGCAGTACGTC. Its protein product is CASSESGGGYEQYV.

The chain recombines TRBV4-1 with TRBJ2-7; possibly TRBD1 for D (6 bases). Trimming stripped 3 bases from V and 2 bases from J, with 14 bases between. This CDR3 has 15 residues. Looked up from germline, CDR1 is MGHRA and CDR2 is YSYEKL. CDR3 sequence (DNA): TGCGCCAGCAGCCAGGCCGGGACACCTACCTACGAGCAGTACTTC. Encoded protein: CASSQAGTPTYEQYF.